These 5 T cell receptor delta chains share one sample of origin, sequenced in a study of γδ T cells in repeated Plasmodium falciparum infection. TCRdb reanalyzed the multiplex PCR reads using CATT. The repertoire holds some 51,000 delta-chain clones, with 1.5% to 2% as singletons. Flow sorting of PBMC yielded separate Vgamma9/Vdelta2+ and Vdelta2-negative gammadelta T cell populations for bulk repertoire analysis. The sequencing sample was made of gamma-delta T cells from blood. The receptors here all came from a pool of human donors (malaria-infected and uninfected, not separated).

This clone was recorded at least ten times. Given a far larger clone just one base away, this is likely a sequencing read error. The same CDR3 arises from other DNA sequences in this sample as well. The chain has TRDV1 and TRDJ1, with D tentatively TRDD3 (5 bases). Germline V lookup: CDR1 TSWWSYY, CDR2 QGS. The CDR3 consists of 20 residues. Trimming removed 0 bases from V and 0 bases from J, with 23 bases in between. This CDR3 is CALGELQVRGCPYYTDKLIF. CDR3 bases: TGTGCTCTTGGGGAACTTCAGGTCCGGGGGTGCCCCTATTACACCGATAAACTCATCTTT.

This clone was detected many times. TCRdb pairs this DNA with a much larger clone's protein that differs at residue 8, likely a read error; the protein shown was translated from the DNA. V and J are TRDV1 and TRDJ1; D gene ambiguous. The J gene, absent from TCRdb, was called here by matching the DNA to germline. V shed 1 base and J shed 9 bases, with 9 bases lying between them. This CDR3 is 12 amino acids long. CDR1 TSWWSYY and CDR2 QGS come from the germline V gene. CDR3 protein: CALGEPRSELIF. CDR3 coding DNA: TGTGCTCTTGGGGAACCCCGAAGCGAACTCATCTTT.

The sample holds many counts of this clone. Since a far larger clone is one base different, this is likely a read error. In the same sample, other DNA sequences code for this CDR3. The V and J genes are TRDV1 and TRDJ2; TRDD3 aligns across 7 bases. The J gene comes from matching the DNA to germline here; TCRdb lacks it. V lost 3 bases and J lost 4; bases outside the gene matches: 20. The CDR3 runs 20 residues. The germline CDR1 and CDR2 sequences are TSWWSYY and QGS. The CDR3 DNA sequence: TGTGCTCTTGGGGAGACCTTAACCAGTACCGGGGGATTAAGGACAGCACAACTCTTCTTT. Protein: CALGETLTSTGGLRTAQLFF.

Concerning this clone: This DNA translates differently at residue 20 from the TCRdb protein, which is that of a much larger clone; a read error is likely, and the protein shown is the DNA's own translation. CDR3 region: CALGSTWAAPFLFGGYDTDRLIF. The CDR3 DNA is TGTGCTCTTGGGTCAACTTGGGCGGCTCCCTTCCTGTTTGGGGGATACGACACCGATAGACTCATCTTT. J is TRDJ1 and V is TRDV1; 11 nucleotides align to TRDD3. Germline V gene lookup returns CDR1 TSWWSYY and CDR2 QGS. This CDR3 has 23 residues.

As for this clone: The TCRdb protein, from a much larger clone, departs from this DNA's translation at residue 7, likely by read error; the protein shown derives from the DNA. The CDR3 reads CAYRSAPLLFALGDTQDKLIF. DNA of the CDR3: TGTGCTTATAGGAGCGCTCCCTTACTTTTCGCTCTGGGGGATACACAGGATAAACTCATCTTT. The rearrangement joins TRAV38-2/DV8 to TRDJ1; 11 bases align to TRDD3. The J gene, missing from TCRdb, was assigned here through DNA to germline matching. V was pared by 0 bases and J by 5 bases, with 21 bases of the junction left unmatched. The CDR3 loop spans 21 amino acids. Germline V CDR1 and CDR2: TSESDYY, QEAYKQQN.